A single sample is the source of the 2 T cell receptor beta chains below, sequenced in a study of cytomegalovirus exposure and HLA in healthy donors (dated by TCRdb to 2015 to 2018). The receptor library was made with the immunoSEQ multiplex PCR assay. The table comes from immuneACCESS by way of TCRdb, which keeps in-frame sequences with V and J called. Part of the clones is missing from these tables; in studies checked, under half for an unresolved V gene and the rest for unknown reasons. The sample has 82,000 or so clones on record, 85% to 95% of them singletons. The ten largest make up 0.69% of the sample. The material sequenced was PBMCs. These receptors originate from a woman aged 18-29 years in good health and CMV-seronegative.

J is TRBJ2-2 and V is TRBV2; D is ambiguous. Trimming took off 1 base at V and 9 bases at J, with 9 bases between the two ends. Germline CDR1 SNHLY, CDR2 FYNNEI. CDR3 length: 13 amino acids. The CDR3 DNA reads TGTGCCAGCAGTGAAGATCTTAGCTGGGAGCTGTTTTTT. Its protein is CASSEDLSWELFF.

The rearrangement links TRBV4-1 to TRBJ2-7; the D is unclear. The CDR3 spans 12 residues. V lost 5 bases and J lost 5, with 10 bases in between. Per the germline V gene, CDR1 is MGHRA and CDR2 is YSYEKL. The CDR3 region has the DNA TGCGCCAGCAGCTCCAGTGTGGACGAGCAGTACTTC. It is translated as CASSSSVDEQYF.